These T cell receptor beta chains were read from a single sample in a study of T cells after yellow fever vaccination. MiXCR, run by TCRdb on the 5' RACE reads, gives a single entry per CDR3 protein. The data contain over 150,000 distinct CDR3 sequences, about 6% of them singletons. Sequenced material: CD4+ T cells sorted from PBMCs, taken on the day of the first yellow fever vaccination. These receptors were obtained from a man aged 18 to 29 who received the YFV17D yellow fever vaccine. Each CDR3 is given with its conserved first and last residue. D genes are given only for firm matches. Clone size is given for some rows only: seen once, a few or many times, or a class if the clone is expanded.

>TRBD2|TRBJ2-3|TRBV5-4|16|many
TGTGCCAGCAGCCCGACGGGCGGGGGGCGCACAGATACGCAGTATTTT
CASSPTGGGRTDTQYF
>-|TRBJ2-2|TRBV6-6|12|many
TGTGCCAGCAGTTACTCCGACGGGGAGCTGTTTTTT
CASSYSDGELFF
>TRBD2|TRBJ2-5|TRBV5-1|16|many
TGCGCCAGCAGCTACGGTAGCGGGGGGGCCGAAGAGACCCAGTACTTC
CASSYGSGGAEETQYF
>-|TRBJ2-5|TRBV6-2/TRBV6-3|15|many
TGTGCCAGCAGTCCCCCGGTGGGCACCCAAGAGACCCAGTACTTC
CASSPPVGTQETQYF
>-|TRBJ2-1|TRBV2|13|many
TGTGCCAGCAGTGTTCTTTTAGGGCATGAGCAGTTCTTC
CASSVLLGHEQFF
>-|TRBJ2-3|TRBV6-2/TRBV6-3|19|few
TGTGCCAGCAGACCTAGGCCAGCTCCCCTGGTACCTAGCACAGATACGCAGTATTTT
CASRPRPAPLVPSTDTQYF
>-|TRBJ2-7|TRBV5-1|14|many
TGCGCCAGCAGCTTGACAGTCCCTTCGTACGAGCAGTACTTC
CASSLTVPSYEQYF
>-|TRBJ2-2|TRBV2|15|many
TGTGCCAGCAGTGTTCGGGGGCAAGGGACCGGGGAGCTGTTTTTT
CASSVRGQGTGELFF
>-|TRBJ2-5|TRBV7-9|15|many
TGTGCCAGCAGCTTAGGTGACCAAACCGGAGAGACCCAGTACTTC
CASSLGDQTGETQYF
>TRBD1|TRBJ2-2|TRBV27|17|many
TGTGCCAGCAGTCCAAATCCCAGGGGGTGGGGCGCCGGGGAGCTGTTTTTT
CASSPNPRGWGAGELFF
>TRBD1|TRBJ1-5|TRBV3-1|14|many
TGTGCCAGCAGCCGGGGACAGTTCAATCAGCCCCAGCATTTT
CASSRGQFNQPQHF
>-|TRBJ1-1|TRBV5-1|15|-
TGCGCCAGCAGCTTGGAGACCTCGGGATTGACTGAAGCTTTCTTT
CASSLETSGLTEAFF
>TRBD2|TRBJ2-3|TRBV4-2|16|many
TGTGCCAGCAGCCTTGGGACTAGCCGACAACCAGATACGCAGTATTTT
CASSLGTSRQPDTQYF
>-|TRBJ2-7|TRBV7-2|13|many
TGTGCCAGCAGCTTATCCGGGGTCGGCGAGCAGTACTTC
CASSLSGVGEQYF
>TRBD1|TRBJ1-6|TRBV11-1|19|many
TGTGCCAGCAGCTTAGAGATAAGAGCTAACAGGGGGCATAATTCACCCCTCCACTTT
CASSLEIRANRGHNSPLHF
>TRBD2|TRBJ2-3|TRBV7-2|15|many
TGTGCCAGCAGCTCCGGGCTAGCGGGGGCAGATACGCAGTATTTT
CASSSGLAGADTQYF
>TRBD1|TRBJ1-6|TRBV5-1|14|-
TGCGCCAGCAGCTTGACAGGGGGTAACTCACCCCTCCACTTT
CASSLTGGNSPLHF
>TRBD1|TRBJ2-1|TRBV4-2|15|many
TGTGCCAGCAGCCAAGAAGGACAGGGGAGGGGGGAGCAGTTCTTC
CASSQEGQGRGEQFF
>-|TRBJ2-5|TRBV7-9|11|many
TGTGCCAGCAGTAACTCGGAGACCCAGTACTTC
CASSNSETQYF
>TRBD2|TRBJ2-1|TRBV7-3|14|many
TGTGCCAGCAGCCCGGGGGGAATGGCGCATGAGCAGTTCTTC
CASSPGGMAHEQFF
>-|TRBJ1-5|TRBV20-1|14|many
TGCAGTGCTGTACCAGGGCGAGGTAGTCAGCCCCAGCATTTT
CSAVPGRGSQPQHF
>-|TRBJ2-2|TRBV2|15|many
TGTGCCAGCAGTGAAACGAGGGGAGGCGCCGGGGAGCTGTTTTTT
CASSETRGGAGELFF
>-|TRBJ2-3|TRBV27|14|many
TGTGCCAGCAGTTTATATGCAGCGCCAGATACGCAGTATTTT
CASSLYAAPDTQYF
>-|TRBJ2-2|TRBV19|15|-
TGTGCCAGTCAACCCCTCAGGGTCGGCACCGGGGAGCTGTTTTTT
CASQPLRVGTGELFF
>-|TRBJ1-1|TRBV4-2|16|many
TGTGCCAGCAGCCCGCCCCGACAGGTTATGAACACTGAAGCTTTCTTT
CASSPPRQVMNTEAFF
>-|TRBJ2-5|TRBV12-3/TRBV12-4|13|many
TGTGCCAGCAGTGACAGGAGGAGGGAGACCCAGTACTTC
CASSDRRRETQYF
>TRBD2|TRBJ2-1|TRBV20-1|17|few
TGCAGTGCTAGAGCCCGACTAGCGGGGGGCCCACACAATGAGCAGTTCTTC
CSARARLAGGPHNEQFF
>-|TRBJ2-4|TRBV29-1|14|many
TGCAGCGCTCTGGACGGGGGAGCCAAAAACATTCAGTACTTC
CSALDGGAKNIQYF
>-|TRBJ2-5|TRBV5-4|15|few
TGTGCCAGCAGCTTGGGGTCTAGAGGCTCGGAGACCCAGTACTTC
CASSLGSRGSETQYF
>-|TRBJ2-2|TRBV5-1|13|many
TGCGCCAGCAGCATAGGGACGAGCGGGGAGCTGTTTTTT
CASSIGTSGELFF
>TRBD2|TRBJ2-5|TRBV12-3/TRBV12-4|12|many
TGTGCCAGCAGGCGGGAGGGGGAGACCCAGTACTTC
CASRREGETQYF
>-|TRBJ2-1|TRBV28|13|many
TGTGCCATCTTGGAGGGGGCTAGGAATGAGCAGTTCTTC
CAILEGARNEQFF
>TRBD2|TRBJ2-4|TRBV2|16|few
TGTGCCAGCAGTATTCTAGCGGGGGCTACCAAAAACATTCAGTACTTC
CASSILAGATKNIQYF
>-|TRBJ2-5|TRBV12-3/TRBV12-4|14|-
TGTGCCAGCAGTTTCGAGGGGGGGCCAAAGACCCAGTACTTC
CASSFEGGPKTQYF
>TRBD1|TRBJ1-1|TRBV19|16|few
TGTGCCAGTACCCTCGACAGGGGCAAGGGGAACACTGAAGCTTTCTTT
CASTLDRGKGNTEAFF
>-|TRBJ1-2|TRBV12-3/TRBV12-4|11|few
TGTGCCAGCAGGGATCTCGGGGGCTACACCTTC
CASRDLGGYTF
>-|TRBJ2-6|TRBV5-1|14|many
TGCGCCAGCAGCTTCGATGCTGGGGCCAACGTCCTGACTTTC
CASSFDAGANVLTF
>TRBD2|TRBJ2-2|TRBV2|15|-
TGTGCCAGCAGTGCGGCTAGCGGTAGCACCGGGGAGCTGTTTTTT
CASSAASGSTGELFF
>TRBD2|TRBJ2-1|TRBV20-1|14|-
TGCAGTGCCGGGGGCGGGGGGGCGGTCGATGAGCAGTTCTTC
CSAGGGGAVDEQFF
>-|TRBJ2-1|TRBV4-2|12|-
TGTGCCAGCAGCCAACGAACGAATGAGCAGTTCTTC
CASSQRTNEQFF
>TRBD1|TRBJ2-3|TRBV9|15|many
TGTGCCAGCAGCCCTCGACAGGGGGCCCTTGATACGCAGTATTTT
CASSPRQGALDTQYF
>-|TRBJ2-1|TRBV4-2|15|many
TGTGCCAGCAGCCAAGAGGACTCGTCCTACAATGAGCAGTTCTTC
CASSQEDSSYNEQFF
>TRBD1|TRBJ2-2|TRBV5-4|16|-
TGTGCCAGCAGCAGGGGACAGGGCGCTGGCACCGGGGAGCTGTTTTTT
CASSRGQGAGTGELFF
>-|TRBJ1-3|TRBV20-1|13|many
TGCAGTGCTTATAGGGAATCTGGAAACACCATATATTTT
CSAYRESGNTIYF
>-|TRBJ1-2|TRBV2|14|-
TGTGCCAGCAGTGGAGTTTCCGGGACTCGGGGCTACACCTTC
CASSGVSGTRGYTF
>-|TRBJ1-5|TRBV6-5|14|few
TGTGCCAGCAGTTCCCGGGGAGATGATCAGCCCCAGCATTTT
CASSSRGDDQPQHF
>-|TRBJ2-1|TRBV15|15|-
TGTGCCACCAGCAGAGATACAGGTGGCTTCCATGAGCAGTTCTTC
CATSRDTGGFHEQFF
>-|TRBJ2-7|TRBV6-1|15|many
TGTGCCAGCAGTGCTCCCGAGGACGGATCCTACGAGCAGTACTTC
CASSAPEDGSYEQYF
>-|TRBJ1-2|TRBV7-2|16|few
TGTGCCAGCAGCTTAGAGGACAGCCAGAGACTATATGGCTACACCTTC
CASSLEDSQRLYGYTF
>TRBD2|TRBJ2-7|TRBV10-3|13|few
TGTGCCATCAGTAGCGGGGGGGACTACGAGCAGTACTTC
CAISSGGDYEQYF
>-|TRBJ1-5|TRBV19|12|many
TGTGCCGCTGGGGCCCGAGGACAGCCCCAGCATTTT
CAAGARGQPQHF
>-|TRBJ2-3|TRBV15|12|many
TGTGCCACCAGCAGAGAACGGGGGCCCTACGATTTT
CATSRERGPYDF
>-|TRBJ2-5|TRBV5-1|13|many
TGCGCCAGCACCCGAGACATACGGGAGACCCAGTACTTC
CASTRDIRETQYF
>TRBD1|TRBJ1-1|TRBV5-1|14|many
TGCGCCAGCAGCAACGGACAGGCCTACACTGAAGCTTTCTTT
CASSNGQAYTEAFF
>TRBD2|TRBJ2-1|TRBV12-3/TRBV12-4|13|many
TGTGCCAGCAGCCGGACTAGCGGCCATGAGCAGTTCTTC
CASSRTSGHEQFF